Listed below are T cell receptor beta chains from one sample, sequenced in a study of vaccination and CD4 T cells after COVID-19. These receptors have no known antigen. TCRdb fed the PCR reads into MiXCR, producing one record per CDR3 protein. The table has over 7,500 distinct CDR3 sequences, about 34% seen once. The source material was CD4+ T cells from blood, cultured in vitro. These receptors all stem from a human donor in good health. Each CDR3 is given with its conserved first and last residue. A D gene is named only where the DNA matches it firmly. Only part of the rows carry a size: once, few, many, or a class if the clone is expanded.

J,V,size,D,DNA,CDR3
TRBJ2-3,TRBV28,-,TRBD1,TGTGCCAGTAACCCCGGGACAGGGGCAATAGATACGCAGTATTTT,CASNPGTGAIDTQYF
TRBJ1-1,TRBV14,large,-,TGTGCCAGCAGCCAAATTGTGACGGGAGGTGCTTTCTTT,CASSQIVTGGAFF
TRBJ2-2,TRBV7-2,-,-,TGTGCCAGCAGCTTAAGGGCAGCGAACACCGGGGAGCTGTTTTTT,CASSLRAANTGELFF
TRBJ1-5,TRBV27,medium-sized,TRBD1,TGTGCCAGCAGTCAGGGGACAGGGGGCAATCAGCCCCAGCATTTT,CASSQGTGGNQPQHF
TRBJ1-1,TRBV11-2,-,-,TGTGCCAGCAGACCTTACCACCTCGGAAGGGACACTGAAGCTTTCTTT,CASRPYHLGRDTEAFF
TRBJ2-1,TRBV5-4,once,-,TGTGCCAGCAGCCCCCCAGGGAGGACTCAGGGTGAGCAGTTCTTC,CASSPPGRTQGEQFF
TRBJ2-2,TRBV9,-,-,TGTGCCAGCAACTACAGGGAATTTGGCGGGGAGCTGTTTTTT,CASNYREFGGELFF
TRBJ2-1,TRBV20-1,-,-,TGCAGTGCCCTGCGACTGGAATGGAATGAGCAGTTCTTC,CSALRLEWNEQFF
TRBJ1-5,TRBV20-1,few,-,TGCAGTGCCCGGGGGCAGGGGCTTTATAGCAATCAGCCCCAGCATTTT,CSARGQGLYSNQPQHF
TRBJ2-3,TRBV28,few,TRBD1,TGTGCCCACTATACTTCGATCCCGGGACAGCCCACAGATACGCAGTATTTT,CAHYTSIPGQPTDTQYF
TRBJ1-1,TRBV19,-,-,TGTGCCAGTAGACGTCAGACGAACACTGAAGCTTTCTTT,CASRRQTNTEAFF
TRBJ1-5,TRBV20-1,-,-,TGCAGTGCTAGAGCCATCAATAGCAATCAGCCCCAGCATTTT,CSARAINSNQPQHF
TRBJ1-1,TRBV6-1,medium-sized,-,TGTGCCACTGGTCCCTTGGGGGAGGGGAACACTGAAGCTTTCTTT,CATGPLGEGNTEAFF
TRBJ2-3,TRBV7-6,-,TRBD2,TGTGCCAGCAGCTTAGCGGGGGGGATAGCAGATACGCAGTATTTT,CASSLAGGIADTQYF
TRBJ2-7,TRBV11-2,-,TRBD2,TGTGCCAGCAGCGAACCGGGACTAGCAGCCCACCTTAGCTCCTACGAGCAGTACTTC,CASSEPGLAAHLSSYEQYF
TRBJ2-5,TRBV24-1,-,-,TGTGCCACCAGTGATTTCGGAAGCGAGACCCAGTACTTC,CATSDFGSETQYF
TRBJ2-3,TRBV7-8,few,-,TGTGCCAGCAGCTTATCAGATACGCAGTATTTT,CASSLSDTQYF
TRBJ1-1,TRBV19,-,-,TGTACCAGTGGGCAAGGGGTTCAGACTGAAGCTTTCTTT,CTSGQGVQTEAFF
TRBJ2-3,TRBV20-1,-,-,TGCAGTGCCCCCGGGAGCGGACTTACAGATACGCAGTATTTT,CSAPGSGLTDTQYF
TRBJ2-2,TRBV27,few,-,TGTGCCAGCAGTTTATTAGGACTTAACACCGGGGAGCTGTTTTTT,CASSLLGLNTGELFF
TRBJ1-2,TRBV5-1,few,TRBD1,TGCGCCAGCAGCCCAAGGACAGGGGTGAACTATGGCTACACCTTC,CASSPRTGVNYGYTF
TRBJ1-1,TRBV30,-,-,TGTGCCTGGAGTTCCACCTCGCGCACTGAAGCTTTCTTT,CAWSSTSRTEAFF
TRBJ2-1,TRBV20-1,-,-,TGCAGTGCTAGAAGGGGGGCATACAATGAGCAGTTCTTC,CSARRGAYNEQFF
TRBJ1-1,TRBV10-2,-,TRBD1,TGCGCCAGCAGTGATGGTTTAGTCTCGGGGACAGTGAACACTGAAGCTTTCTTT,CASSDGLVSGTVNTEAFF
TRBJ2-3,TRBV10-2,-,TRBD2,TGCGCCAGCATCGGAGCGGGAGGGACCGGCCCCTCGCAGTATTTT,CASIGAGGTGPSQYF
TRBJ2-2,TRBV2,-,-,TGTGCCAGCGCGGCCGTCGGCGGGGAGCTGTTTTTT,CASAAVGGELFF
TRBJ2-3,TRBV5-4,once,-,TGTGCCAGCAGCTCCTCCGGGACTCGAAGCACAGATACGCAGTATTTT,CASSSSGTRSTDTQYF
TRBJ2-1,TRBV7-2,-,TRBD2,TGTGCCAGCAGCTATCTAGCGGGAGTAGCAAATGAGCAGTTCTTC,CASSYLAGVANEQFF
TRBJ2-7,TRBV7-2,-,-,TGTGCCAGCAGCTTAGCGGGGGGGCCCAACGAGCAGTACTTC,CASSLAGGPNEQYF
TRBJ2-2,TRBV15,-,-,TGTGCCACCAGCAGAGATGCGGGTAACACCGGGGAGCTGTTTTTT,CATSRDAGNTGELFF
TRBJ2-7,TRBV5-6,-,-,TGTGCCAGCAGCCCCCCGACAGGTACCGAGCAGTACTTC,CASSPPTGTEQYF
TRBJ2-5,TRBV5-1,-,-,TGCGCCAGCAGCGACCCAGGCCAAGAGACCCAGTACTTC,CASSDPGQETQYF
TRBJ2-3,TRBV6-2/TRBV6-3,-,-,TGTGCCAGCAGCGGTCCCACGTTCCTTCCTACAGATACGCAGTATTTT,CASSGPTFLPTDTQYF
TRBJ2-1,TRBV18,-,TRBD2,TGTGCCAGCCTGGAGGGGACTAGCGGGAGGGAAAACTCCTACAATGAGCAGTTCTTC,CASLEGTSGRENSYNEQFF
TRBJ1-5,TRBV19,-,-,TGTGCCAGTAACAGAGATTTTTCGAGCAATCAGCCCCAGCATTTT,CASNRDFSSNQPQHF
TRBJ2-5,TRBV28,-,TRBD2,TGTGCCAGCAGTTCCCCGGGAGGGGGAGAGACCCAGTACTTC,CASSSPGGGETQYF
TRBJ2-5,TRBV4-3,-,-,TGCGCCAGCAGCCAAGAGTATCGCTATCAAGAGACCCAGTACTTC,CASSQEYRYQETQYF
TRBJ1-1,TRBV6-1,-,TRBD1,TGTGCCAGCAGCTCCGGGACAGGGCTCACTGAAGCTTTCTTT,CASSSGTGLTEAFF